This is a list of T cell receptor beta chains from one sample in a study of blood T cell repertoires in COVID-19. The data were produced by immunoSEQ multiplex PCR, yet TCRdb's version contains in-frame clones alone and is incomplete. The table has approximately 120,000 clones, 85% to 90% seen once; the top ten hold more than 6.5%. The sample comprised peripheral blood. The receptors derive from a man older than 75 with active or convalescent COVID-19. Both conserved end residues are trimmed from each CDR3. Each record gives: V gene, J gene, CDR3 protein.

v_gene: TRBV18
j_gene: TRBJ1-1
CDR3aa: ASSPDPDRRNTEAF

v_gene: TRBV21-1
j_gene: TRBJ1-1
CDR3aa: ASSLRDRNTEAF

v_gene: TRBV5-1
j_gene: TRBJ1-2
CDR3aa: ASTDNYYGYT

v_gene: TRBV7-9
j_gene: TRBJ1-6
CDR3aa: ASSPGANRGLPLH

v_gene: TRBV19
j_gene: TRBJ2-4
CDR3aa: ASSTGWENIQY

v_gene: TRBV6-5
j_gene: TRBJ1-6
CDR3aa: ASSPQNNSPLH

v_gene: TRBV11-3
j_gene: TRBJ1-1
CDR3aa: ASSLTENTEAF

v_gene: TRBV11-3
j_gene: TRBJ2-1
CDR3aa: ASSLDPRESVQF

v_gene: TRBV6-5
j_gene: TRBJ1-5
CDR3aa: ASSLQGPYNQPQH

v_gene: TRBV10-3
j_gene: TRBJ2-3
CDR3aa: AISEYYSGGGTDTQY

v_gene: TRBV30
j_gene: TRBJ1-2
CDR3aa: AGYSTVNYGYT

v_gene: TRBV24-1
j_gene: TRBJ2-1
CDR3aa: ATSDSPTSANEQF

v_gene: TRBV3-1/TRBV3-2
j_gene: TRBJ1-1
CDR3aa: ASSHYLGTGANTEAF

v_gene: TRBV14
j_gene: TRBJ1-5
CDR3aa: ASSFSGGNQPQH

v_gene: TRBV11-2
j_gene: TRBJ2-7
CDR3aa: ASSLWVSGYEQY

v_gene: TRBV6-5
j_gene: TRBJ1-5
CDR3aa: ASSTEHIPNQPQH

v_gene: TRBV19
j_gene: TRBJ1-6
CDR3aa: ASSSGTGPDNSPLH

v_gene: TRBV6-5
j_gene: TRBJ1-3
CDR3aa: ASRAGGISGNTIY

v_gene: TRBV28
j_gene: TRBJ2-7
CDR3aa: ASSLGLSYEQY

v_gene: TRBV5-8
j_gene: TRBJ2-3
CDR3aa: ASSPNSGGRGKSAQY

v_gene: TRBV19
j_gene: TRBJ1-5
CDR3aa: ASSRSEGSNQPQH

v_gene: TRBV7-2
j_gene: TRBJ2-3
CDR3aa: ASSLGQGDAQY

v_gene: TRBV24-1
j_gene: TRBJ2-3
CDR3aa: ATSALAGRTDTQY

v_gene: TRBV7-9
j_gene: TRBJ2-1
CDR3aa: ASSLDRLARNEQF

v_gene: TRBV9
j_gene: TRBJ2-1
CDR3aa: ASSGLAGESYNEQF

v_gene: TRBV28
j_gene: TRBJ2-7
CDR3aa: ASSPTLTGEYEQY

v_gene: TRBV5-1
j_gene: TRBJ2-7
CDR3aa: ASNPAGGRRSEQY